The text below deals with one T cell receptor (beta chain). RNA was extracted from bulk tissue without any cell sorting. This non-tumor lung sample came from over 3 cm beyond the tumor edge. The data originate from a study of tumor and adjacent non-tumor tissue in lung cancer. TCRbeta libraries were built with three rounds of nested PCR, modified from ARM-PCR. One entry per CDR3 protein results from TCRdb running MiXCR on the multiplex PCR reads. The sample records 40,000 to 55,000 distinct CDR3 sequences, around three quarters being singletons. J gave up 9 bases and V 4 bases, and 11 bases lay outside the gene matches. Germline CDR1 is SGHNT and CDR2 is YYREEE (reference sequence). The CDR3 sequence is 15 residues long.

This clonotype was sampled from a woman between 55 and 75 years old with non-small cell lung cancer. This chain connects TRBV5-4 to TRBJ2-5; 11 bases align to TRBD2. Sequencing was performed on distant non-tumor lung tissue. The CDR3 region has the DNA TGTGCCAGCAGCAAACTAGCGGGAGCGTCATGGTCCCAGTACTTC. Its translation: CASSKLAGASWSQYF. The full variable domain, in which reference TRBV5-4 and TRBJ2-5 provide the parts outside the CDR3, is ETGVTQSPTHLIKTRGQQVTLRCSSQSGHNTVSWYQQALGQGPQFIFQYYREEENGRGNFPPRFSGLQFPNYSSELNVNALELDDSALYLCASSKLAGASWSQYFGPGTRLLVL.